Sequencing of this TCR beta chain was carried out in a study of CD8+CD57+ T cells in acquired aplastic anemia. Across the study: Mean DNA quantity obtained from sorted CD4+ and CD8+ cells was around 3.2 ug. Study-level results: No significant patient-versus-control difference appeared in CD8+ Simpson's diversity. There were roughly 28 CD8+ CDR3 sequences that occurred in both patients and controls.

The germline CDR1 and CDR2 sequences are DFQATT and SNEGSKA (reference sequence). The CDR3 totals 14 residues. Investigators profiled TCR beta VDJ and CDR3 from genomic DNA template. One entry per CDR3 protein results from TCRdb running MiXCR on the reads. The sample carries around 190,000 distinct CDR3 sequences, around 50% recorded once. On this clonotype itself: Its antigen is as yet unknown. One end of the junction fails to match germline, which may point to a read error.

The receptor's source is a human donor in good health, serving as a control. Material: sorted CD4+, CD8+, or CD8+CD57+ T cells (not recorded which) from PBMCs. This rearrangement joins TRBV20-1 to TRBJ1-1, with a tentative D call TRBD1 (5 bases). CDR3 DNA sequence: TGCAGTGCTAAACCCAGGGTTGGGAACGCTGAAGCTTTCTTT. It specifies CSAKPRVGNAEAFF.